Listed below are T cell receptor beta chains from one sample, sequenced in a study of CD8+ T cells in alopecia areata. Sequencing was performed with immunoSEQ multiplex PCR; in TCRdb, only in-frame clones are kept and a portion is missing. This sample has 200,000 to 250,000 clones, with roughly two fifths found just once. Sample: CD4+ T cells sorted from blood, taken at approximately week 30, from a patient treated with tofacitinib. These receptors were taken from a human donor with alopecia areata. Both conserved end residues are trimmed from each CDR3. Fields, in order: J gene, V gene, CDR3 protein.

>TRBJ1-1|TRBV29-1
SVNQQGRGTEAF
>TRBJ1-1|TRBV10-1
ASSWSMNTEAF
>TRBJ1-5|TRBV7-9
ASSLGFMTNQPQH
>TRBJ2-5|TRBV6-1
ASSENPLEAQY
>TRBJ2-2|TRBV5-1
ASRLKDRDTGELF
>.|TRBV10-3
ASRGTGGLSYEQY
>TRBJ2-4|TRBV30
AWSKSYGIQY
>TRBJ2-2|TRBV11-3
ASSLVPDTGELF
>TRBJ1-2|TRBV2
ASSPTGRGGYGYT
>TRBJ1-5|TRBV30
AWSVRGNGNQPQH
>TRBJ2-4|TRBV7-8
ASSPRGGSRTKNIQY
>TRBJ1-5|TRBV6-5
ASSRNQPQH
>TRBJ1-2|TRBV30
ARVQGGYGYT
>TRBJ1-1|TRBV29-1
SVSGMGTEAF
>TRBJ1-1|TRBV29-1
SVEGWRTEFEAF
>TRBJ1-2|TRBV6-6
ASSSDITVGYT
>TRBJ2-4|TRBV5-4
ASSLAGAKNIQY
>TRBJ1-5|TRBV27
ASSSGTGEGQPQH
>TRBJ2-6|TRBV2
ASSGLAPASGANVLT
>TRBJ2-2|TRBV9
ASSPQTGVRGTGELF
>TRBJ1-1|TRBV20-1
SAPENTEAF
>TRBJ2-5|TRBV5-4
ASSLLRTSGGLIETQY
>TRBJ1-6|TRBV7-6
ASSPEVGDYNSPLH
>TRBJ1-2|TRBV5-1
ASSLYGSSYGYT
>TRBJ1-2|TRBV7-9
ASSLGTGRYGYT
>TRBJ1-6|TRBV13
ASSGQGYFYNSPLH
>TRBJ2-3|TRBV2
ASKLGVDTQY
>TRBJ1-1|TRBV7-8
ASSPREKSTEAF
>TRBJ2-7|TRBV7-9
ASSPRGADEQY
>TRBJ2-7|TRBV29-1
SVLRLAGVFYEQY
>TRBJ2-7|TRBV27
ASSTPSSGSSYEQY
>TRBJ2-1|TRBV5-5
ASSLLSSGGQHNEQF
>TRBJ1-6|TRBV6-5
ASSYQAVYNSPLH
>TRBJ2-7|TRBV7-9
ASSPISLVEQY
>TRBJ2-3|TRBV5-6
ASSFPPATDTQY
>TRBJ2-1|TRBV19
ASSKDGSYSYNEQF
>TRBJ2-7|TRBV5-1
ASSLEQGPYEQY
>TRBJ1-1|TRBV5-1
ASSGTGGMNTEAF
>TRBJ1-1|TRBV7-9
ASSLGGSTEAF
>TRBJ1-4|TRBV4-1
ASSQTLGRKNEKLF
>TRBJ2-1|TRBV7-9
ASGWDTRNEQF
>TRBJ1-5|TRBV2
ASSTGSSGNQPQH
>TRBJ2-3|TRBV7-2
ASSTGTGLGTDTQY
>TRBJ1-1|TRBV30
AWSVGRVTEAF